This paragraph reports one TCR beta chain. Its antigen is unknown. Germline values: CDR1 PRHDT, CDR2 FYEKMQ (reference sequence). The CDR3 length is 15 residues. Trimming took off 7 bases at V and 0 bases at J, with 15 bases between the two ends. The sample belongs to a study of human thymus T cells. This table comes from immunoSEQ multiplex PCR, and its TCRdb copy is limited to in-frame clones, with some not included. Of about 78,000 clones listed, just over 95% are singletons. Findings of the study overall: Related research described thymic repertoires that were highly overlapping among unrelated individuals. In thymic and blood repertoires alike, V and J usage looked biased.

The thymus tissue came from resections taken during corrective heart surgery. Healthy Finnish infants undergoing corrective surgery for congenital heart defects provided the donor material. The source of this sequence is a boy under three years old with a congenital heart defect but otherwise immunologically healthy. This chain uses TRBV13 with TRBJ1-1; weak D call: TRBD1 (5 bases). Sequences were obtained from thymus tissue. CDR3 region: CASNYPGSVNTEAFF. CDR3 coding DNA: TGTGCCAGCAACTACCCAGGGAGCGTGAACACTGAAGCTTTCTTT.